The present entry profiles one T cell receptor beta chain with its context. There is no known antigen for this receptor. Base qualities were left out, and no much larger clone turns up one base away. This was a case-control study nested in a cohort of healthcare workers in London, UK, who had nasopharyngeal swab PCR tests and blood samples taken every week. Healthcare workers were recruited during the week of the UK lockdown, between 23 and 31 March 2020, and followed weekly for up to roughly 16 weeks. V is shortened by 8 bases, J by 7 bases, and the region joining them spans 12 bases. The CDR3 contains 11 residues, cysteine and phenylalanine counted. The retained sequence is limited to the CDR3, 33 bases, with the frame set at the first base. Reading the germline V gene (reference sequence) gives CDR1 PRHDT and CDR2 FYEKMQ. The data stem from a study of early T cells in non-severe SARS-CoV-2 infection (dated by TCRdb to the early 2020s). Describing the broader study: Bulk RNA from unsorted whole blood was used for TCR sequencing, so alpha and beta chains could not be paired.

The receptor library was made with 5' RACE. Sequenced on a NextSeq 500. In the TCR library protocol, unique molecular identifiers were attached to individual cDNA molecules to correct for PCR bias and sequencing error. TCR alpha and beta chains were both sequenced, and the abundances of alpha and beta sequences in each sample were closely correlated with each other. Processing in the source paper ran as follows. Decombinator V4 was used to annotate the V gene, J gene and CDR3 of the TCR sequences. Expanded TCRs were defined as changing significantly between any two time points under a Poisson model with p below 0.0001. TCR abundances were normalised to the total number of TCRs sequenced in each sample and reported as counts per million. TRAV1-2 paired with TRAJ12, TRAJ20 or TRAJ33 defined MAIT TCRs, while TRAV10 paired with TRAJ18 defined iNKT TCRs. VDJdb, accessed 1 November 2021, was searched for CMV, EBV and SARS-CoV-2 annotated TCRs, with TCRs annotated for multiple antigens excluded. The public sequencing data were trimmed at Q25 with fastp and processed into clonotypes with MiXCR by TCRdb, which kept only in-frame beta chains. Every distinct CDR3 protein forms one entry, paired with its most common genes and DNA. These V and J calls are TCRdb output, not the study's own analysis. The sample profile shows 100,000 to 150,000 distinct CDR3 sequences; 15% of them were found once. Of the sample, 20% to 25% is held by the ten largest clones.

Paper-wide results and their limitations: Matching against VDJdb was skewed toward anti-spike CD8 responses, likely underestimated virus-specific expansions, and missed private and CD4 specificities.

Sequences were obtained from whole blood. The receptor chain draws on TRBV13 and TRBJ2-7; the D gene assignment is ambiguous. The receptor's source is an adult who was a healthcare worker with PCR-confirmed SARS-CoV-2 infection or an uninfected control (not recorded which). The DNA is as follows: TGTGCCAGCGGGCATAATGATGAGCAGTACTTC. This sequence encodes CASGHNDEQYF.